A single sample gave rise to the 12 T cell receptor beta chains below, sequenced in a study of T cell repertoires in cytomegalovirus infection. No antigens are known for them. In TCRdb, the reads were re-called with MiXCR into one record per CDR3 protein. The sample records hundreds of thousands of distinct CDR3 sequences, around 29% being singletons. The specimen was cultured CD8+ T cells from PBMCs, collected from culture after CMV antigen stimulation. All receptors come from a human donor in good health (CMV status not recorded). Some clones in this sample may be carry-over from other donors' samples.

Points on this clonotype: One base away lies a much larger clone, so this may be a sequencing read error. V gene TRBV7-6 combines with J gene TRBJ2-5; D may correspond to TRBD1 or TRBD2 (5 bases each). The CDR3 is 15 amino acids. Germline-derived CDR1 and CDR2 are SGHVS and FNYEAQ. In DNA, the CDR3 is TGTGTCAGCAGCGAACCAGGGACGAGGGAAGAGACCCAGTACTTC. Translation: CVSSEPGTREETQYF.

The rearrangement links TRBV5-4 to TRBJ2-1; D call uncertain. The CDR3 has 14 amino acids. V was shortened by 0 bases and J by 8 bases, with 12 bases between the two germline ends. The germline V gene has CDR1 SGHNT and CDR2 YYREEE (reference sequence). The CDR3, as DNA: TGTGCCAGCAGCTTGGCCACGCCGGGCTATGAGCAGTTCTTC. This translates into CASSLATPGYEQFF.

Remarks on this clonotype: In this CDR3 the conserved last residue, phenylalanine or tryptophan, is missing, so a read error is likely. The chain is built from TRBV7-9 and TRBJ1-6; a possible D gene is TRBD1 (6 bases). Germline CDR1 SEHNR, CDR2 FQNEAQ (reference sequence). The CDR3 has 15 amino acids. Trimming left V 4 bases short and J 7 bases short, with 14 bases between. CDR3 in DNA: TGTGCCAGCAGCTCCAGGGAGGGGGGCAATTCACCCCTCCACCTT. Residues: CASSSREGGNSPLHL.

A note on this clonotype: An end of the junction differs from the germline gene, which may be a read error. The genes are TRBV12-3 or TRBV12-4 and TRBJ2-1; 7 bases map to TRBD1. The CDR3 is made up of 15 amino acids. Here the CDR3 reads CVSSLVGTAYNEQFF. The CDR3 DNA sequence: TGTGTCAGCAGTTTAGTCGGGACAGCTTACAATGAGCAGTTCTTC.

The rearrangement joins TRBV6-2 or TRBV6-3 to TRBJ1-1, with TRBD1 identical over 8 bases. After removal of 6 bases from V and 6 bases from J, the junction contained 9 bases not matched to a gene. CDR1 and CDR2 from the germline V gene are MNHEY and SVGEGT. The CDR3 has 14 amino acids. CDR3 amino acids: CASSRDRGVPEAFF. The CDR3 bases are TGTGCCAGCAGCCGCGACAGGGGCGTGCCTGAAGCTTTCTTT.

This clonotype was counted only a few times. The rearrangement links TRBV9 to TRBJ2-3; 15 nucleotides align to TRBD2. The germline gives CDR1 SGDLS, CDR2 YYNGEE. The CDR3 consists of 18 residues. The trim removed 1 base at V and 1 base at J, leaving 4 bases unmatched. The CDR3 nucleotides read TGTGCCAGCAGCGTAACGGGACTAGCGGGGGGCCGCACAGATACGCAGTATTTT. It is translated as CASSVTGLAGGRTDTQYF. Based on the CDR3 plus reference TRBV9 and TRBJ2-3, the full variable domain is DSGVTQTPKHLITATGQRVTLRCSPRSGDLSVYWYQQSLDQGLQFLIQYYNGEERAKGNILERFSAQQFPDLHSELNLSSLELGDSALYFCASSVTGLAGGRTDTQYFGPGTRLTVL.

This clonotype occurred many times. The chain has TRBV7-2 and TRBJ1-1, with D unresolved. Trimming left V 1 base short and J 4 bases short, with 10 bases between. CDR1 and CDR2 from the germline V gene are SGHTA and FQGNSA. This CDR3 has 14 amino acids. CDR3 DNA: TGTGCCAGCAGCTTAGGGTGGGAAAGCACTGAAGCTTTCTTT. Translated: CASSLGWESTEAFF.

This clonotype occurred a few times. With only one base between it and a far larger clone, this is likely a read error. The chain carries TRBV11-3 and TRBJ2-5; D is undetermined. The germline V and J ends were trimmed by 3 bases and 7 bases, with 3 bases remaining between them. In germline, CDR1 is SGHNT, CDR2 YENEEA. The CDR3 contains 10 residues. The CDR3: CASSFGTQYF. The CDR3 DNA is TGTGCCAGCAGCTTCGGGACCCAGTACTTC.

This sequence joins TRBV4-1 and TRBJ2-7; 9 nucleotides match TRBD2. The CDR3 consists of 15 residues. Trimming took 3 bases from V and 1 from J; bases not matched to a gene: 4. The germline V gene has CDR1 MGHRA and CDR2 YSYEKL. The CDR3 here is CASSHSSGDSYEQYF. The DNA of the CDR3 is TGCGCCAGCAGCCATTCTAGCGGGGATTCCTACGAGCAGTACTTC.

This clonotype was recorded at least ten times. The CDR3 region has the DNA TGCAGTGCTAGATGGTTTAAGGCAGGGGGAATCCACGAGCAGTACGTC. This translates into CSARWFKAGGIHEQYV. The V and J genes are TRBV20-1 and TRBJ2-7, with 7 bases aligning to TRBD1. V shed 2 bases and J 5 bases; nucleotides not matched to a gene: 15. CDR3 length equals 16 residues. CDR1 is DFQATT and CDR2 is SNEGSKA in the germline V gene (reference sequence).

This clonotype has only a few counts. The CDR3 sequence is CASSYSGPGTEAFF. The CDR3 nucleotides read TGTGCCAGCAGCTACTCAGGGCCAGGGACTGAAGCTTTCTTT. This chain connects TRBV7-3 to TRBJ1-1; D is possibly TRBD1 (5 bases). This CDR3 has 14 residues. CDR1 is SGHTA, CDR2 FQGTGA, per germline. V was pared by 4 bases and J by 5 bases, with 14 bases between. Combining the CDR3 with reference TRBV7-3 and TRBJ1-1 gives the whole variable domain GAGVSQTPSNKVTEKGKYVELRCDPISGHTALYWYRQSLGQGPEFLIYFQGTGAADDSGLPNDRFFAVRPEGSVSTLKIQRTERGDSAVYLCASSYSGPGTEAFFGQGTRLTVV.

The chain carries TRBV20-1 and TRBJ2-1, with D maybe TRBD1 (5 bases). This CDR3 contains 14 residues. V was shortened by 1 base and J by 8 bases, with 15 bases between the two germline ends. The germline V gene encodes CDR1 DFQATT and CDR2 SNEGSKA (reference sequence). CDR3 bases: TGCAGTGCTAGAGGCGAAGGGGCTTGGGATGAGCAGTTCTTC. Translating it yields CSARGEGAWDEQFF.